The 20 T cell receptor beta chains below come from one sample, sequenced in a study of T cell repertoires in cytomegalovirus infection. TCRdb fed the reads into MiXCR, producing one record per CDR3 protein. The repertoire includes hundreds of thousands of distinct CDR3 sequences, roughly 30% of them detected once, and approximately 13% sits in the top ten. The sample taken for sequencing was PBMCs. These receptors came from a human donor in good health (CMV status not recorded). Some clones in this sample may be carry-over from other donors' samples.

The chain combines TRBV6-6 with TRBJ2-1, with D perhaps TRBD2 (7 bases). The CDR3 covers 14 residues. V lost 11 bases and J 7 bases, leaving 21 bases between the germline ends. Germline values: CDR1 MNHNY, CDR2 SVGAGI (reference sequence). The CDR3: CARTEWGGRNEQFF. Here the CDR3 DNA reads TGTGCCCGCACCGAATGGGGGGGCAGGAATGAGCAGTTCTTC.

This clonotype has only a few counts. The V gene is TRBV2, the J gene TRBJ2-3, with D tentatively TRBD2 (5 bases). V dropped 3 bases and J dropped 4 bases, with 17 bases sitting between them. The CDR3 sequence is 16 residues long. The germline V gene encodes CDR1 SNHLY and CDR2 FYNNEI. The CDR3 loop reads CASSEFTAEGPDTQYF. The CDR3 nucleotides are TGTGCCAGCAGTGAGTTTACGGCAGAGGGTCCAGATACGCAGTATTTT.

This clonotype was counted only a few times. V gene TRBV7-2 combines with J gene TRBJ2-5; tentatively, D is TRBD1 (5 bases). The CDR3 sequence is 13 residues long. V lost 2 bases to trimming and J lost 2 bases, with 6 bases between them. Germline V CDR1 and CDR2: SGHTA, FQGNSA. For the CDR3, the DNA is TGTGCCAGCAGCTTACACAGGCAAGAGACCCAGTACTTC. Protein sequence: CASSLHRQETQYF.

This chain joins TRBV2 and TRBJ2-1; 10 nucleotides agree with TRBD1. Germline CDR1 and CDR2: SNHLY and FYNNEI. Trimming cost V 7 bases and J 6 bases; bases outside gene matches: 9. The CDR3 sequence is 15 residues long. The CDR3 loop is CASIMGQGIINEQFF. CDR3 DNA: TGTGCCAGCATCATGGGACAGGGGATTATCAATGAGCAGTTCTTC.

This chain joins TRBV6-6 and TRBJ2-4; 7 bases fit TRBD1. CDR1 MNHNY and CDR2 SVGAGI come from the germline V gene (reference sequence). With 7 bases clipped from V and 4 bases from J, the junction kept 7 bases outside the gene matches. This CDR3 has 14 residues. CDR3 DNA sequence: TGTGCCAGCAACCTCGGGACAGCAAAAAACATTCAGTACTTC. This codes for CASNLGTAKNIQYF.

The gene calls are TRBV27 and TRBJ1-5; TRBD1 might be the D (5 bases). Germline CDR1 MNHEY, CDR2 SMNVEV (reference sequence). Trimming removed 6 bases from V and 2 bases from J, with 14 bases in between. The CDR3 is 15 amino acids. In nucleotides, the CDR3 is TGTGCCAGCAGATCCGGGGCCCTAGGCAATCAGCCCCAGCATTTT. Its protein product is CASRSGALGNQPQHF.

At least ten counts were recorded for this clonotype. DNA for the CDR3: TGTGCCAGCAGTTTAAAGCAGGGGGCTGGAGCTTTCTTT. As protein: CASSLKQGAGAFF. The chain uses TRBV12-3 or TRBV12-4 and TRBJ1-1, with TRBD1 matching over 8 bases. The CDR3 spans 13 residues. The V gene end was trimmed by 2 bases and the J gene end by 10 bases; junction bases not matched to a gene: 6.

A few counts support this clonotype. This chain joins TRBV6-5 and TRBJ2-1; D possibly corresponds to TRBD2 (6 bases). There are 15 residues in the CDR3. V lost 1 base and J 4 bases, leaving 11 bases between the germline ends. Germline CDR1 is MNHEY and CDR2 is SVGAGI. CDR3 in amino acids: CASSYLRGEYNEQFF. CDR3 DNA sequence: TGTGCCAGCAGTTACTTGCGCGGGGAGTACAATGAGCAGTTCTTC.

Many counts were recorded for this clonotype. V and J are TRBV5-4 and TRBJ1-2, with D unclear. The V end lost 1 base, the J end lost 0 bases, and 7 bases lay between the germline ends. Germline V CDR1 and CDR2: SGHNT, YYREEE (reference sequence). This CDR3 region has 14 residues. CDR3: CASSLREPNYGYTF. Here the CDR3 DNA reads TGTGCCAGCAGCTTGCGGGAACCTAACTATGGCTACACCTTC.

Notes on this clonotype: A junction boundary mismatches the germline segment, possibly from a read error. This sequence joins TRBV7-8 and TRBJ1-1; TRBD1 matches at 9 bases. This CDR3 region has 13 residues. Per germline, CDR1 SGHVS and CDR2 FQNEAQ. Here the CDR3 DNA reads TGTGACAGCAGCTTGGACAGGGGAATTGAAGCGTTCTTT. It translates to CDSSLDRGIEAFF.

This clonotype has only a few counts. This chain connects TRBV7-9 to TRBJ2-5, with TRBD2 identical over 8 bases. CDR3 length equals 14 residues. Trimming took 4 bases from V and 4 from J; bases not matched to a gene: 5. Germline-derived CDR1 and CDR2 are SEHNR and FQNEAQ (reference sequence). The CDR3 DNA sequence: TGTGCCAGCAGCTACACTAGCGGCGGAGAGACCCAGTACTTC. Amino acids: CASSYTSGGETQYF.

This clonotype was observed at least ten times. V and J are TRBV19 and TRBJ1-5; TRBD1 matches at 10 bases. V shed 6 bases and J 1 base; nucleotides not matched to a gene: 3. Germline V CDR1 and CDR2: LNHDA, SQIVND (reference sequence). This CDR3 has 15 residues. Here the CDR3 reads CASRMDRGSNQPQHF. CDR3 sequence (DNA): TGTGCCAGTAGAATGGACAGGGGGAGCAATCAGCCCCAGCATTTT.

This clonotype was picked up a small number of times. The J gene is TRBJ2-3, the V gene TRBV7-6; 7 nucleotides agree with TRBD1. From germline, CDR1 is SGHVS and CDR2 FNYEAQ. V lost 7 bases to trimming and J lost 6 bases; unmatched junction nucleotides: 10. The CDR3 is 14 amino acids. The CDR3 DNA follows: TGTGCCAGCACGAAGACAGGGAGCCGGGATACGCAGTATTTT. Protein product: CASTKTGSRDTQYF.

In regard to this clonotype: This could be a read error, since a much larger clone is one nucleotide away. The J gene is TRBJ1-1, the V gene TRBV12-3 or TRBV12-4; maybe TRBD1 (5 bases). This CDR3 comprises 13 residues. This CDR3 reads CASSYGGWGEAVF. CDR3 coding DNA: TGTGCCAGCAGTTATGGGGGTTGGGGTGAAGCTGTCTTT.

The rearrangement uses TRBV29-1 and TRBJ1-2; perhaps TRBD1 as D (5 bases). Germline CDR1 reads SQVTM; CDR2 reads ANQGSEA. Trimming cost V 4 bases and J 6 bases, with 21 bases left between them. The CDR3 consists of 15 residues. CDR3 amino acids: CSVGWTKDPIDGYTF. CDR3 coding DNA: TGCAGCGTTGGCTGGACAAAGGACCCTATCGATGGCTACACCTTC.

The chain recombines TRBV12-3 or TRBV12-4 with TRBJ2-2, with D possibly matching TRBD1 (6 bases). V was shortened by 4 bases and J by 5 bases, with 14 bases between the two germline ends. This CDR3 comprises 15 residues. The CDR3: CASSYQGLGTGELFF. CDR3 bases: TGTGCCAGCAGTTACCAGGGGCTCGGGACCGGGGAGCTGTTTTTT.

This clonotype has ten or more counts. V and J are TRBV28 and TRBJ2-7; 8 positions match TRBD1. With 7 bases clipped from V and 4 bases from J, the junction kept 9 bases outside the gene matches. Germline loops: CDR1 MDHEN, CDR2 SYDVKM. This CDR3 contains 14 residues. The CDR3, as DNA: TGTGCCAGCAACGCCCCATGGACAGGGTACGAGCAGTACTTC. Its protein product is CASNAPWTGYEQYF.

The sample holds many counts of this clonotype. The CDR3 DNA sequence: TGTGCCAGCAGCGCAAAGACTAGCGTCCAAGAGACCCAGTACTTC. It specifies CASSAKTSVQETQYF. V and J are TRBV7-2 and TRBJ2-5; TRBD2 matches 8 bases. The CDR3 length is 15 residues. Germline V gives CDR1 SGHTA, CDR2 FQGNSA. Losses at the gene ends were 5 bases for V and 1 base for J; bases not matched to a gene: 6.

The rearrangement links TRBV6-2 or TRBV6-3 to TRBJ2-5, with D unclear. Germline CDR1 reads MNHEY; CDR2 reads SVGEGT. The V and J ends lost 6 bases and 5 bases respectively, with 10 bases between them. The CDR3 extends over 12 amino acids. The CDR3 bases are TGTGCCAGCAGGCCGGTGGGGGAGACCCAGTACTTC. Residues: CASRPVGETQYF.

The chain carries TRBV28 and TRBJ2-1; D gene ambiguous. The length of the CDR3 is 15 residues. Germline lookup yields CDR1 MDHEN and CDR2 SYDVKM. Deletions cut 6 bases from V and 4 bases from J, with 16 bases between. CDR3 loop: CASSPISLGYNEQFF. CDR3 in DNA: TGTGCCAGCAGCCCAATTAGTCTAGGTTACAATGAGCAGTTCTTC. The full variable domain, its missing parts supplied by reference TRBV28 and TRBJ2-1, is DVKVTQSSRYLVKRTGEKVFLECVQDMDHENMFWYRQDPGLGLRLIYFSYDVKMKEKGDIPEGYSVSREKKERFSLILESASTNQTSMYLCASSPISLGYNEQFFGPGTRLTVL.